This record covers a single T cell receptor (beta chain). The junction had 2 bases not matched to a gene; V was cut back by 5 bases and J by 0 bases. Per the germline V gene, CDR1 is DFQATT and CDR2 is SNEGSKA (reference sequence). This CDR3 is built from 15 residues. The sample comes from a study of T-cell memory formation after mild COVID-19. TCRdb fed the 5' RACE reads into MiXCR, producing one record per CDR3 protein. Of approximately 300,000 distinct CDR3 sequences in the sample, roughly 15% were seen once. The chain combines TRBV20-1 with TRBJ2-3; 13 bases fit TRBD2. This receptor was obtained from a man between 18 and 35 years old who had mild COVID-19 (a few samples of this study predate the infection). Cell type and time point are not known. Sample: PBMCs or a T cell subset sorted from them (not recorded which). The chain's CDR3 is CSASLAGGSTDTQYF. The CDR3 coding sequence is TGCAGTGCTTCACTAGCGGGGGGGAGCACAGATACGCAGTATTTT.